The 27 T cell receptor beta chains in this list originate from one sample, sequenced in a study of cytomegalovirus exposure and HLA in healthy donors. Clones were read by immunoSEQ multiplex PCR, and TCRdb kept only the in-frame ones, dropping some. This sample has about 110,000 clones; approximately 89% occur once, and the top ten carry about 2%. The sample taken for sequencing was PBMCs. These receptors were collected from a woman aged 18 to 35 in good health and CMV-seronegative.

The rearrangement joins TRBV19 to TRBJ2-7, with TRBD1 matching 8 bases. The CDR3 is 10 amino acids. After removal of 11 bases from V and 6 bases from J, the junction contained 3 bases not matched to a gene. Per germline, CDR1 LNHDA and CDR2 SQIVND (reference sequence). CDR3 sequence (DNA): TGTGCCCTAGACAGGGGCGAGCAGTACTTC. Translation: CALDRGEQYF.

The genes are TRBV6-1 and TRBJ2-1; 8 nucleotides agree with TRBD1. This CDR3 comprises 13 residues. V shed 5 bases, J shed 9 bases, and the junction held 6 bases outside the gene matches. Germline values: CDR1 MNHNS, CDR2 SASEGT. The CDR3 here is CASSLDRVSEQFF. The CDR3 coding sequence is TGTGCCAGCAGTCTGGACAGGGTAAGTGAGCAGTTCTTC.

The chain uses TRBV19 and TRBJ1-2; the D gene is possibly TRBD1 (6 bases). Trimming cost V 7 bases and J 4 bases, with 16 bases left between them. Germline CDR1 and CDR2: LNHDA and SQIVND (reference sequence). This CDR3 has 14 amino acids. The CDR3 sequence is CASNGQPLGYGYTF. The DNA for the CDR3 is TGTGCCAGTAATGGACAGCCCCTAGGCTATGGCTACACCTTC.

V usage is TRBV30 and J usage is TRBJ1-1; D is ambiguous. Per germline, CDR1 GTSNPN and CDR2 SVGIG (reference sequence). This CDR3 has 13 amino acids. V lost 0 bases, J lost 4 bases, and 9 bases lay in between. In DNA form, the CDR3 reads TGTGCCTGGAGTGTACTCGGTTTCACTGAAGCTTTCTTT. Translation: CAWSVLGFTEAFF.

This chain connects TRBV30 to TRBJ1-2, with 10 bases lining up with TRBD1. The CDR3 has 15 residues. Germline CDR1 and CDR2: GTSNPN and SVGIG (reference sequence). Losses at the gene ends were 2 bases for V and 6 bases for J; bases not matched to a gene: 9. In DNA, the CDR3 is TGTGCCTGGAGTACCATCATGACAGGGGGCGATGGCTACACCTTC. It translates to CAWSTIMTGGDGYTF.

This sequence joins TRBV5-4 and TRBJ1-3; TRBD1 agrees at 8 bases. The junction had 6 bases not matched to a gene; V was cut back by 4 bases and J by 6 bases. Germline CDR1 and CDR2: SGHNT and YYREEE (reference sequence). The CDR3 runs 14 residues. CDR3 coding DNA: TGTGCCAGCAGCCTGAAGGACAGGGTAAACACCATATATTTT. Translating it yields CASSLKDRVNTIYF.

The CDR3 nucleotides are TGCAGCGCGCGAGAACAGGGTTCACCCCTCCACTTT. Translating gives CSAREQGSPLHF. The chain joins TRBV29-1 to TRBJ1-6, with D tentatively TRBD1 (6 bases). V was pared by 7 bases and J by 9 bases, with 13 bases between. The germline V gene has CDR1 SQVTM and CDR2 ANQGSEA. The CDR3 contains 12 residues.

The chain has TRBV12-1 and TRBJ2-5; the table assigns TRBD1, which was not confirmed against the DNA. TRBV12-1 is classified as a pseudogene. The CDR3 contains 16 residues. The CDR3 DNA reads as TGTGCCAGCAGCTGGGGCCTTTTAACCGTACAAGAGACCCAGTACTTC. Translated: CASSWGLLTVQETQYF.

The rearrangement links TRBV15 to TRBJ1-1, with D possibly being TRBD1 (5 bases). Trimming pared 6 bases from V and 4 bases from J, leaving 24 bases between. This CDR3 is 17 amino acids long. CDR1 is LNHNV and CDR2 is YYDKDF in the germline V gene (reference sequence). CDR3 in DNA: TGTGCCACCAGTATCCCGCACGGGGGACCGAGGAGCACTGAAGCTTTCTTT. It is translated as CATSIPHGGPRSTEAFF. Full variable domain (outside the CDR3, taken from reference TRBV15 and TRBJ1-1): DAMVIQNPRYQVTQFGKPVTLSCSQTLNHNVMYWYQQKSSQAPKLLFHYYDKDFNNEADTPDNFQSRRPNTSFCFLDIRSPGLGDTAMYLCATSIPHGGPRSTEAFFGQGTRLTVV.

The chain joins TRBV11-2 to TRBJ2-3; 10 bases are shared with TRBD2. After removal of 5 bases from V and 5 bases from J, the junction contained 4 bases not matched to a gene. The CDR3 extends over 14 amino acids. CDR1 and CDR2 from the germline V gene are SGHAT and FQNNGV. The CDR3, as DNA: TGTGCCAGCAGCATAGCGGGGGGAGAAGATACGCAGTATTTT. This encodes CASSIAGGEDTQYF.

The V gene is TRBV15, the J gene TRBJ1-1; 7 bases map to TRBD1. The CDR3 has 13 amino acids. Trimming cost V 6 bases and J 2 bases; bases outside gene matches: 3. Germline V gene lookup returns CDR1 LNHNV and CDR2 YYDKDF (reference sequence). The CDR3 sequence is CATRTGINTEAFF. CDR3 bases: TGTGCCACCAGGACAGGGATCAACACTGAAGCTTTCTTT.

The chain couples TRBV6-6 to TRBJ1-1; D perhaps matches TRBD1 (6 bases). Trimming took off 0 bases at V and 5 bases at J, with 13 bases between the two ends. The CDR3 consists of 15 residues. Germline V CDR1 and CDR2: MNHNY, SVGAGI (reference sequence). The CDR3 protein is CASSYSAGGGTEAFF. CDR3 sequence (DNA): TGTGCCAGCAGTTACTCAGCGGGAGGGGGGACTGAAGCTTTCTTT.

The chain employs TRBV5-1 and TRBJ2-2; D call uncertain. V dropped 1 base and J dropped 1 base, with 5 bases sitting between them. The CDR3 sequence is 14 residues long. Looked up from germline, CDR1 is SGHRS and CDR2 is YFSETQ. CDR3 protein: CASSLSRNTGELFF. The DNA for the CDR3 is TGCGCCAGCAGCTTGTCCAGGAACACCGGGGAGCTGTTTTTT.

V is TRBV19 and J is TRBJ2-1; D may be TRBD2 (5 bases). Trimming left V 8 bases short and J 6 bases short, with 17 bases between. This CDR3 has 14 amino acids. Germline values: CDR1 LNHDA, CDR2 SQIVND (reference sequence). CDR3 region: CASSTTSTPNEQFF. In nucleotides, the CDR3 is TGTGCCAGTTCGACTACCTCGACCCCCAATGAGCAGTTCTTC.

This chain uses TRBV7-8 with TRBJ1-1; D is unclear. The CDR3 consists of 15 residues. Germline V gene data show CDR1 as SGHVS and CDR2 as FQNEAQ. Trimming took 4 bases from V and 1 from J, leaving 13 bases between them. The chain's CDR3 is CASSYAGNPNTEAFF. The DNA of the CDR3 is TGTGCCAGCAGCTACGCGGGGAACCCGAACACTGAAGCTTTCTTT.

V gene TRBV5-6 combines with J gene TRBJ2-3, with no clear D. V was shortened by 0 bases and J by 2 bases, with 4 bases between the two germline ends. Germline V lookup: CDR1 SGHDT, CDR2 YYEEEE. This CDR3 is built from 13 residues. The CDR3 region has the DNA TGTGCCAGCAGCTTGGGGGCCACAGATACGCAGTATTTT. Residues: CASSLGATDTQYF.

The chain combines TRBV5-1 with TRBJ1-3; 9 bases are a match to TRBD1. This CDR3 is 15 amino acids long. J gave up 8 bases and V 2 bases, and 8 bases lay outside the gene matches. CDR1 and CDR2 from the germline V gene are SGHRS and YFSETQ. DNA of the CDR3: TGCGCCAGCAGCTTACAGGGGGCCCTGGAGGACACCATATATTTT. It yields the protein CASSLQGALEDTIYF.

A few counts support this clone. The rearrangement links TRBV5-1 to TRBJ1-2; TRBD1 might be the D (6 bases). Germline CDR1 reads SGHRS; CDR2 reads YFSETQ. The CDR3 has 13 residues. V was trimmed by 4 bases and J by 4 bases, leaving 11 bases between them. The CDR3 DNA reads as TGCGCCAGCAGCCCCCGGGGGGCCTATGGCTACACCTTC. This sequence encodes CASSPRGAYGYTF.

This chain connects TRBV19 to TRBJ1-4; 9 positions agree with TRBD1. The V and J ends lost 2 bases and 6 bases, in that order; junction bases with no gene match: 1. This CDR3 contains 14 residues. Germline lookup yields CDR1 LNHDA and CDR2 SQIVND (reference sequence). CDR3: CASSIRQGDEKLFF. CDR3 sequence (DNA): TGTGCCAGTAGTATACGACAGGGGGATGAAAAACTGTTTTTT.

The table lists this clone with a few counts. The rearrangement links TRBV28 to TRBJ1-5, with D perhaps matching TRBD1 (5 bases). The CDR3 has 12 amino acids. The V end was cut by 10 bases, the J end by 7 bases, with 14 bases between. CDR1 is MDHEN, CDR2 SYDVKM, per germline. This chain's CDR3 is CATHVAGQPQHF. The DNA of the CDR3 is TGTGCCACCCATGTAGCAGGGCAGCCCCAGCATTTT.

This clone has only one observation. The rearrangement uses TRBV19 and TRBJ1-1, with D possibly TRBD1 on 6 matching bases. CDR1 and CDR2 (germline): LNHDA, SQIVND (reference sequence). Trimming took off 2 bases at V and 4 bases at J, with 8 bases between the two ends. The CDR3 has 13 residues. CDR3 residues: CASSISGVTEAFF. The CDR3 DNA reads TGTGCCAGTAGTATATCAGGGGTCACTGAAGCTTTCTTT.

CDR3 in amino acids: CASKGRENTEAFF. In DNA form, the CDR3 reads TGCGCCAGCAAAGGGAGGGAGAACACTGAAGCTTTCTTT. This chain connects TRBV5-1 to TRBJ1-1; D unclear. Looked up from germline, CDR1 is SGHRS and CDR2 is YFSETQ. Trimming took off 6 bases at V and 1 base at J, with 10 bases between the two ends. CDR3 length equals 13 residues.

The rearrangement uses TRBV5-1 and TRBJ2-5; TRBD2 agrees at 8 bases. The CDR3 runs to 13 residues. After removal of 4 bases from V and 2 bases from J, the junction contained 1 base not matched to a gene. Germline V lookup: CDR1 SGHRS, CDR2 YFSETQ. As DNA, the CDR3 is TGCGCCAGCAGCACGGGGGGGCAAGAGACCCAGTACTTC. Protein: CASSTGGQETQYF.

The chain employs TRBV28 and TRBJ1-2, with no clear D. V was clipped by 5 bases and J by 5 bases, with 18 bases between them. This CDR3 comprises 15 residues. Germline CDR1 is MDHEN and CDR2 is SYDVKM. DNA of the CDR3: TGTGCCAGCAGTGTGACCGGCGGCCAATGGTATGGCTACACCTTC. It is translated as CASSVTGGQWYGYTF.

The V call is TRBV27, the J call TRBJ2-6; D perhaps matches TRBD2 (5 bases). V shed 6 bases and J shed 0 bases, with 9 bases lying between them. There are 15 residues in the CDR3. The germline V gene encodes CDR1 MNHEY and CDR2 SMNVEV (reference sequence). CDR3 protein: CASRSGDSGANVLTF. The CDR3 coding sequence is TGTGCCAGCAGGTCCGGGGACTCTGGGGCCAACGTCCTGACTTTC.

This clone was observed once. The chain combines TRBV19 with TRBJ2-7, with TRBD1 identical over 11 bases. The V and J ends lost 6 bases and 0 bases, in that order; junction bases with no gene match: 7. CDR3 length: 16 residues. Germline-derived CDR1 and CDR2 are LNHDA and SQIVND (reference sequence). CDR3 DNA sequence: TGTGCCAGTAGCTGGACAGGGGGCGGCAGCTCCTACGAGCAGTACTTC. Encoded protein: CASSWTGGGSSYEQYF.

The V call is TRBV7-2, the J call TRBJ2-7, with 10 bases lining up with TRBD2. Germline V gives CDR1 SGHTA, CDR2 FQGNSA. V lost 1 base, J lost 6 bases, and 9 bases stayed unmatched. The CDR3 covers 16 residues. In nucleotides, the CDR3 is TGTGCCAGCAGCTTAGTGGCTAGCGGGGGTTCGGGCGAGCAGTACTTC. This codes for CASSLVASGGSGEQYF.